This section outlines one TCR beta chain sequence together with its context. Its antigen is still unknown. The sample comes from a study of cytomegalovirus exposure and HLA in healthy donors. Overall study findings and caveats: Reportedly, cytomegalovirus status was diagnosed with high sensitivity and specificity. A later analysis revealed that TCR association rates differed between HLA loci, peaking at DRB1 and bottoming out at HLA-C.

Primers included in the PCR were 60 Vbeta and 13 Jbeta primers. Clones were sequenced by immunoSEQ multiplex PCR, and TCRdb holds only the in-frame ones, with some missing. The sample carries approximately 190,000 clones, 82% recorded once. V was clipped by 9 bases and J by 5 bases; unmatched bases: 7. Germline-derived CDR1 and CDR2 are MNHNY and SVGAGI (reference sequence). The CDR3 runs 13 residues. The origin of this receptor is a boy between 2 and 10 years old in good health and CMV-seronegative. The V gene is TRBV6-6, the J gene TRBJ1-5; 7 positions match TRBD1. The sample consisted of PBMCs. The CDR3 protein is CASRRQGDQPQHF. DNA for the CDR3: TGTGCCAGTAGAAGACAGGGAGATCAGCCCCAGCATTTT.